The present TCR beta chain was sequenced within a study of blood T cell repertoires in COVID-19. The overall study: COVID-19 samples collected from the United States, Italy and Spain covered acute and convalescent phases. Nucleic acid was either cDNA or gDNA, and it came from T cells, B-cell-depleted T cells, or PBMCs.

The germline V gene encodes CDR1 SGHVS and CDR2 FQNEAQ. V lost 1 base to trimming and J lost 8 bases; unmatched junction nucleotides: 7. The CDR3 is 15 amino acids. Source study methods: Amplified reference gene primers provided the basis for estimating nucleated cell counts. Assay: immunoSEQ multiplex PCR; the TCRdb copy retains only in-frame clones and omits some. The DNA gave D and trimming, while V, J and clone size come from that table. The sample has 200,000 to 250,000 clones, almost 85% seen once. The chain is built from TRBV7-8 and TRBJ1-2; 10 bases map to TRBD1. The clonotype originates from a woman between 40 and 55 years old with acute or convalescent COVID-19. The sample taken for sequencing was peripheral blood. The CDR3 nucleotides are TGTGCCAGCAGCTTAGAGGTTGGGACAGGGGCCGGCTACACCTTC. Its translation is CASSLEVGTGAGYTF. Full variable domain (rest looked up from reference TRBV7-8 and TRBJ1-2): GAGVSQSPRYKVAKRGQDVALRCDPISGHVSLFWYQQALGQGPEFLTYFQNEAQLDKSGLPSDRFFAERPEGSVSTLKIQRTQQEDSAVYLCASSLEVGTGAGYTFGSGTRLTVV.